The 14 T cell receptor beta chains reported below all come from one sample, sequenced in a study of CD8 T cells in ankylosing spondylitis. A single record per CDR3 protein comes from TCRdb applying MiXCR to the 5' RACE reads. The table has more than 150,000 distinct CDR3 sequences, 15% to 20% seen once. The sequenced material came from blood, either unsorted or a sorted T cell fraction (not recorded which). These TCRs come from a male donor aged 10-29 years with ankylosing spondylitis or in good health (not recorded which).

This clonotype showed up many times. This rearrangement joins TRBV7-9 to TRBJ1-5, with D possibly TRBD1 on 5 matching bases. The V and J ends lost 1 base and 7 bases respectively, with 8 bases between them. The CDR3 is 13 amino acids. CDR1 is SEHNR and CDR2 is FQNEAQ in the germline V gene (reference sequence). The CDR3 region is CASSLGGSQPQHF. The CDR3 DNA is TGTGCCAGCAGCTTAGGGGGGAGCCAGCCCCAGCATTTT.

This clonotype was seen repeatedly, ten times or more. The rearrangement uses TRBV5-1 and TRBJ2-3; the D gene is possibly TRBD2 (5 bases). The V end was cut by 1 base, the J end by 2 bases, with 11 bases between. The CDR3 sequence is 15 residues long. Germline V lookup: CDR1 SGHRS, CDR2 YFSETQ. CDR3 DNA sequence: TGCGCCAGCAGCTTGAGCGGACCCTACACAGATACGCAGTATTTT. Protein sequence: CASSLSGPYTDTQYF.

This clonotype was detected many times. The chain joins TRBV20-1 to TRBJ2-3; the match to TRBD2 covers 9 bases. The V gene's germline CDR1 is DFQATT and CDR2 SNEGSKA (reference sequence). The CDR3 spans 16 residues. J was trimmed by 3 bases and V by 7 bases; bases with no gene match: 14. The CDR3: CSGFGNSGSGTDTQYF. For the CDR3, the DNA is TGCAGTGGATTTGGGAATAGCGGGAGTGGGACAGATACGCAGTATTTT.

This clonotype was detected many times. The rearrangement joins TRBV12-5 to TRBJ2-1, with 8 bases aligning to TRBD1. J was trimmed by 4 bases and V by 9 bases; bases with no gene match: 11. Germline assignment: CDR1 LGHNT and CDR2 FRNRAP. The CDR3 has 15 amino acids. DNA for the CDR3: TGTGCTAGCCACCCCGGGACAGGCTTATACAATGAGCAGTTCTTC. As protein: CASHPGTGLYNEQFF.

At least ten counts were recorded for this clonotype. The rearrangement joins TRBV20-1 to TRBJ2-7; D unclear. This CDR3 comprises 16 residues. The germline V gene encodes CDR1 DFQATT and CDR2 SNEGSKA (reference sequence). Trimming shortened V by 2 bases and J by 6 bases, and 23 bases separated the two germline ends. CDR3 sequence (DNA): TGCAGTGCTAGACCCCGAACCGGCATCATCTTCTCCGAGCAGTACTTC. Translated, it gives CSARPRTGIIFSEQYF.

This clonotype was observed at least ten times. The rearrangement uses TRBV5-4 and TRBJ2-1; weak D call: TRBD1 (6 bases). V was pared by 3 bases and J by 3 bases, with 7 bases between. CDR3 length equals 13 residues. The germline CDR1 and CDR2 sequences are SGHNT and YYREEE (reference sequence). The CDR3 loop reads CASSWDNYNEQFF. The CDR3 bases are TGTGCCAGCAGCTGGGACAACTACAATGAGCAGTTCTTC. Full variable domain (missing parts from reference TRBV5-4 and TRBJ2-1): ETGVTQSPTHLIKTRGQQVTLRCSSQSGHNTVSWYQQALGQGPQFIFQYYREEENGRGNFPPRFSGLQFPNYSSELNVNALELDDSALYLCASSWDNYNEQFFGPGTRLTVL.

This clonotype has ten or more counts. J is TRBJ2-4 and V is TRBV20-1, with 8 bases fitting TRBD1. CDR1 is DFQATT, CDR2 SNEGSKA, per germline (reference sequence). The CDR3 covers 15 residues. Unmatched junction bases numbered 6, after V lost 0 bases and J lost 5 bases. CDR3 nucleotide sequence: TGCAGTGCTAGAGATTGGACAGGGTCGCAAAACATTCAGTACTTC. This translates into CSARDWTGSQNIQYF.

The table lists this clonotype with many counts. This chain joins TRBV5-1 and TRBJ2-1, with D perhaps matching TRBD1 or TRBD2 (7 bases each). Germline assignment: CDR1 SGHRS and CDR2 YFSETQ. This CDR3 contains 21 residues. Trimming took off 0 bases at V and 1 base at J, with 26 bases between the two ends. CDR3 sequence (DNA): TGCGCCAGCAGCTTGGCCAGGGGGGGAGGGGGCCCGCTTGAGTCCTACAATGAGCAGTTCTTC. Its protein product is CASSLARGGGGPLESYNEQFF.

This clonotype was picked up many times. The CDR3 DNA reads as TGTGCCAGCAGCGGAGACAGGGACTCGTACGAGCAGTACGTC. Translation gives CASSGDRDSYEQYV. The chain employs TRBV5-6 and TRBJ2-7; possible D gene TRBD1, 7 bases. Germline CDR1 is SGHDT and CDR2 is YYEEEE. The V end lost 4 bases, the J end lost 4 bases, and 15 bases lay between the germline ends. This CDR3 has 14 residues.

This clonotype was detected ten times or more. This chain uses TRBV7-6 with TRBJ2-3, with D hard to call. Trimming cost V 6 bases and J 0 bases, with 7 bases left between them. The CDR3 spans 13 residues. Germline assignment: CDR1 SGHVS and CDR2 FNYEAQ. CDR3 nucleotide sequence: TGTGCCAGCAGGGAGTCTAGCACAGATACGCAGTATTTT. It translates to CASRESSTDTQYF.

The chain has TRBV7-6 and TRBJ2-1, with D perhaps matching TRBD1 (6 bases). Germline V gene lookup returns CDR1 SGHVS and CDR2 FNYEAQ. The CDR3 contains 18 residues. V lost 4 bases and J 0 bases, leaving 19 bases between the germline ends. In DNA, the CDR3 is TGTGCCAGCAGCTCAATTAGACAGGTCGGAGGCTCCTACAATGAGCAGTTCTTC. This encodes CASSSIRQVGGSYNEQFF.

The chain recombines TRBV20-1 with TRBJ2-3, with unresolved D. Trimming took 3 bases from V and 1 from J, leaving 11 bases between them. This CDR3 has 14 amino acids. Germline CDR1 and CDR2: DFQATT and SNEGSKA (reference sequence). The CDR3: CSAREHRGTDTQYF. CDR3 nucleotides: TGCAGTGCTAGGGAGCATAGGGGCACAGATACGCAGTATTTT.

This clonotype was observed once. The chain recombines TRBV7-6 with TRBJ1-5, with no clear D. The CDR3 runs to 15 residues. Germline CDR1 and CDR2: SGHVS and FNYEAQ. V was cut by 0 bases and J by 4 bases, with 10 bases left in between. This chain's CDR3 is CASSLAEGLNQPQHF. The DNA for the CDR3 is TGTGCCAGCAGCTTAGCGGAGGGCCTAAATCAGCCCCAGCATTTT.

The chain carries TRBV2 and TRBJ2-1, with 11 bases lining up with TRBD2. Per the germline V gene, CDR1 is SNHLY and CDR2 is FYNNEI. The ends lost 6 bases at V and 6 bases at J; junction bases unmatched: 10. The CDR3 runs 16 residues. The CDR3: CASRDILAGAANEQFF. The CDR3 DNA follows: TGTGCCAGCAGGGACATACTAGCGGGAGCCGCCAATGAGCAGTTCTTC.